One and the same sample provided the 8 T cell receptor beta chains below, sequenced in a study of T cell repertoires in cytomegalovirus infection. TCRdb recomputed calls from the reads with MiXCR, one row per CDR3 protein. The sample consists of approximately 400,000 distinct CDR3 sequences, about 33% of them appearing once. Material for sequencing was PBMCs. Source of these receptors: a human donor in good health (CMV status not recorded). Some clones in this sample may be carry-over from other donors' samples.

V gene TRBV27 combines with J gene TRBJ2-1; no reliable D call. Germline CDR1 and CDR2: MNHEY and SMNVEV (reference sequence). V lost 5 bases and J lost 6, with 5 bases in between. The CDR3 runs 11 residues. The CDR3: CASSRFNEQFF. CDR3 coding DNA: TGTGCCAGCAGTAGATTCAATGAGCAGTTCTTC.

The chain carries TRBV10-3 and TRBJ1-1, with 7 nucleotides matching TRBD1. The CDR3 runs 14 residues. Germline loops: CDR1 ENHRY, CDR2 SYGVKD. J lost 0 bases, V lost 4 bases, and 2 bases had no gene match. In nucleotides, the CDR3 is TGTGCCATCAGTGCCAGGGGGATGAACACTGAAGCTTTCTTT. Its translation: CAISARGMNTEAFF.

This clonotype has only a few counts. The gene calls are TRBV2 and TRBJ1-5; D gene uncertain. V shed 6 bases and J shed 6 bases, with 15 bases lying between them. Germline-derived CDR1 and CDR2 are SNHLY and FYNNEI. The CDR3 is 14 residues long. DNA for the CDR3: TGTGCCAGCAGGGAAACGGACGTAAGTCAGCCCCAGCATTTT. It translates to CASRETDVSQPQHF.

DNA for the CDR3: TGTGCCAGCTCCTCGAGGAATTCTAATGAAAAACTGTTTTTT. It specifies CASSSRNSNEKLFF. The chain recombines TRBV28 with TRBJ1-4; D gene unclear. CDR1 is MDHEN, CDR2 SYDVKM, per germline. CDR3 length: 14 amino acids. Trimming took 8 bases from V and 3 from J, leaving 13 bases between them.

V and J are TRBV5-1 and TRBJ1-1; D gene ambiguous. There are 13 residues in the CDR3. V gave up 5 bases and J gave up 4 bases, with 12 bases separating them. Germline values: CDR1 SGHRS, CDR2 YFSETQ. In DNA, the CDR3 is TGCGCCAGCAGTAACCAGTGGGCCACTGAAGCTTTCTTT. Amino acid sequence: CASSNQWATEAFF.

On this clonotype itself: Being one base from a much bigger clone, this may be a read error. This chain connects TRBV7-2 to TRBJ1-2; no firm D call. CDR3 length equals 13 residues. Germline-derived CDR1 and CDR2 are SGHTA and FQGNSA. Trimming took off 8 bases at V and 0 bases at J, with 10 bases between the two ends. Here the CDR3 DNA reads TGTGCCAGCTGCGTAATCTCTAACTATGGCTACACCTTC. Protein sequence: CASCVISNYGYTF.

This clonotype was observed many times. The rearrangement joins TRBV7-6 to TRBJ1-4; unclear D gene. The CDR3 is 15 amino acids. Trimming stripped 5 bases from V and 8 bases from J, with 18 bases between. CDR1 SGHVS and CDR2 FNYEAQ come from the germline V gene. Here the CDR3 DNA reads TGTGCCAGCAGCCCCACCCGGAGACAAGGGGAAAAACTGTTTTTT. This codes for CASSPTRRQGEKLFF.

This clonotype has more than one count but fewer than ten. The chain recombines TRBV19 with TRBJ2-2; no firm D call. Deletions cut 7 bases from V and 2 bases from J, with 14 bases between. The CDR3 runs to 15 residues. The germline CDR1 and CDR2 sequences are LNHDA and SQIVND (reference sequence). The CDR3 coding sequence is TGTGCCAGTACTCTTTTAGGCTCAAACACCGGGGAGCTGTTTTTT. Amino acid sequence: CASTLLGSNTGELFF. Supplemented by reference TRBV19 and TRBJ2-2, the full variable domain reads DGGITQSPKYLFRKEGQNVTLSCEQNLNHDAMYWYRQDPGQGLRLIYYSQIVNDFQKGDIAEGYSVSREKKESFPLTVTSAQKNPTAFYLCASTLLGSNTGELFFGEGSRLTVL.